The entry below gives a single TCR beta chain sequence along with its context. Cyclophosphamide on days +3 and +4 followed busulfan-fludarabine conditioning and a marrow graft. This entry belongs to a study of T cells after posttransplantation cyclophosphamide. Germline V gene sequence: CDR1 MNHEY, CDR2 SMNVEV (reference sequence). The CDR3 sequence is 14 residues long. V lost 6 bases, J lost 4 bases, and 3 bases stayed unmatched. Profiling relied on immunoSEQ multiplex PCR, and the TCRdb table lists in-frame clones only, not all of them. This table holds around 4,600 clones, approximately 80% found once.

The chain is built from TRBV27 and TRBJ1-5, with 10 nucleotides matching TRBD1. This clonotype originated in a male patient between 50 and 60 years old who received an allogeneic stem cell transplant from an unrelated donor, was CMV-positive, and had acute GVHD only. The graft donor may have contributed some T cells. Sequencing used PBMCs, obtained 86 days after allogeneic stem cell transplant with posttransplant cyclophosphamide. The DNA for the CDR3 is TGTGCCAGCAGCCGGGACAGGGGTAATCAGCCCCAGCATTTT. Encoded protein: CASSRDRGNQPQHF.